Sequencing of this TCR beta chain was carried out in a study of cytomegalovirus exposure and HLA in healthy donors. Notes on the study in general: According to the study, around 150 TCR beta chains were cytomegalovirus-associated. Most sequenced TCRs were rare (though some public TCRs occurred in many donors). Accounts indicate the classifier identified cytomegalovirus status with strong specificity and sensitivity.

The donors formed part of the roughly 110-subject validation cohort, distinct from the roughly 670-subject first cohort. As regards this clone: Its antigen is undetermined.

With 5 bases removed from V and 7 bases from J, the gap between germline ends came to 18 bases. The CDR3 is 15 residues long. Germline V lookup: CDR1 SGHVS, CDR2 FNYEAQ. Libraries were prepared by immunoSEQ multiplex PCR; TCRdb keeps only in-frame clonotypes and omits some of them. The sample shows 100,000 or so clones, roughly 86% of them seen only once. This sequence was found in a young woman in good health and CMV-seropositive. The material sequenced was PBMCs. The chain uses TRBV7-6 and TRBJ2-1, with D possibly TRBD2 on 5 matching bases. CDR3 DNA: TGTGCCAGCAGCCCTGCCGGCCGGGATCTAAATGAGCAGTTCTTC. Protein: CASSPAGRDLNEQFF.